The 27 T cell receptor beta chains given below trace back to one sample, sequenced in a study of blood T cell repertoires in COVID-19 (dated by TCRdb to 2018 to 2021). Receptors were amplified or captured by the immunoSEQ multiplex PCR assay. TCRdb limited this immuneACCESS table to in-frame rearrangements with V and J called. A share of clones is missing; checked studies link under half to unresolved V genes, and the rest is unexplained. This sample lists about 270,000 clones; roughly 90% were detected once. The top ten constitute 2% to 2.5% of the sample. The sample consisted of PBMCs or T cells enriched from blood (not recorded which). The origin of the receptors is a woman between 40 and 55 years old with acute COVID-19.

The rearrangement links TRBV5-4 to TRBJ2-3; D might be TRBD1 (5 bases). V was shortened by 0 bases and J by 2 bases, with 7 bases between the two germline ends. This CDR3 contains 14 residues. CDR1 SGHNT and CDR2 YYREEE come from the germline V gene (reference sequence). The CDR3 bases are TGTGCCAGCAGCTTGGAGACAGCCACAGATACGCAGTATTTT. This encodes CASSLETATDTQYF.

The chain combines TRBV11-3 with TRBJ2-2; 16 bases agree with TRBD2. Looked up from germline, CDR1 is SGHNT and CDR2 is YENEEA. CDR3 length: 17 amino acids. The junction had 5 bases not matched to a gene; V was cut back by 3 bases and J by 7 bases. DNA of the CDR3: TGTGCCAGCAGCTTGGGACTAGCGGGAGGGCTCGGCGGGGAGCTGTTTTTT. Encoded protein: CASSLGLAGGLGGELFF.

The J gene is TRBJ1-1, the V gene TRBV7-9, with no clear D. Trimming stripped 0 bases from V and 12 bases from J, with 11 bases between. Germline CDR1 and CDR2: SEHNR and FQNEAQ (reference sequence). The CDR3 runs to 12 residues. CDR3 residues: CASSLALRRPFF. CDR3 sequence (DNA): TGTGCCAGCAGCTTAGCGCTTAGGAGACCTTTCTTT.

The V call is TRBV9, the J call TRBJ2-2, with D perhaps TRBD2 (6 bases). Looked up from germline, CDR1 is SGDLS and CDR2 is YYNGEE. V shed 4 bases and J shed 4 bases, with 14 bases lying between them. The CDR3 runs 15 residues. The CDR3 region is CASSPRRAGTGELFF. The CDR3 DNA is TGTGCCAGCAGCCCAAGGAGGGCCGGCACCGGGGAGCTGTTTTTT.

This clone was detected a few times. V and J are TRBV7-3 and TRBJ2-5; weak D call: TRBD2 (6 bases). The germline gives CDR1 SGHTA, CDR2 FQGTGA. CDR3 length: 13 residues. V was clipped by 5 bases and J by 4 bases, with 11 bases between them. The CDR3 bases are TGTGCCAGCAGCAGGGACTTCGGAGAGACCCAGTACTTC. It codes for CASSRDFGETQYF.

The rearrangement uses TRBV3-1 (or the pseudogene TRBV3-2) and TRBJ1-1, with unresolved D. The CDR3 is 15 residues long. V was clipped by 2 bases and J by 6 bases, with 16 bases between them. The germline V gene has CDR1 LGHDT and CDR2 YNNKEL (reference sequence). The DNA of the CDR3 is TGTGCCAGCAGCCAACTAGTACTAGGCCAGGCTGAAGCTTTCTTT. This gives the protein CASSQLVLGQAEAFF.

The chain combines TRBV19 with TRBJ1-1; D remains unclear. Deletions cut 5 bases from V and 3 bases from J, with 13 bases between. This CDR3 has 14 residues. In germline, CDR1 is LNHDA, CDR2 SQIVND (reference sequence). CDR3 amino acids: CASSATGLYTEAFF. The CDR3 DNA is TGTGCCAGTAGTGCTACTGGGCTGTACACTGAAGCTTTCTTT.

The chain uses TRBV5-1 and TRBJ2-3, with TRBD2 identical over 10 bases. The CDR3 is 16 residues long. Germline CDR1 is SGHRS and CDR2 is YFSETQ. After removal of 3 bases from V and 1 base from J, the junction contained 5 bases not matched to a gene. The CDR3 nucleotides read TGCGCCAGCAGCTCAGGAGGGACTAGCGGCACAGATACGCAGTATTTT. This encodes CASSSGGTSGTDTQYF.

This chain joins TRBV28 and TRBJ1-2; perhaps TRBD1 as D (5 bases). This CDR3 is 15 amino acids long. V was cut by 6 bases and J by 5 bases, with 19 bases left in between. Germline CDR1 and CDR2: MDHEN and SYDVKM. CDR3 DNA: TGTGCCAGCAGCACAGAAACCGGGACTTTTTATGGCTACACCTTC. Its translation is CASSTETGTFYGYTF.

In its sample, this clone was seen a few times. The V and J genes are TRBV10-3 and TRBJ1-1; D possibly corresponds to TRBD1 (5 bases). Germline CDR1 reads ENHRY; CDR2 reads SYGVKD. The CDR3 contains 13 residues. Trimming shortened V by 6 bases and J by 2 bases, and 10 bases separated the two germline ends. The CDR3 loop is CAIRDNQNTEAFF. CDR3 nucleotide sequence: TGTGCCATCAGGGACAACCAAAACACTGAAGCTTTCTTT.

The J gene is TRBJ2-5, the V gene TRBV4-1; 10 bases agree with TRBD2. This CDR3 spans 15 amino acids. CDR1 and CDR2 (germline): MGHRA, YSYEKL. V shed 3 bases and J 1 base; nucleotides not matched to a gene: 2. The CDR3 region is CASSHRTSGQETQYF. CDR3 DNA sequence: TGCGCCAGCAGCCACCGGACTAGCGGCCAAGAGACCCAGTACTTC.

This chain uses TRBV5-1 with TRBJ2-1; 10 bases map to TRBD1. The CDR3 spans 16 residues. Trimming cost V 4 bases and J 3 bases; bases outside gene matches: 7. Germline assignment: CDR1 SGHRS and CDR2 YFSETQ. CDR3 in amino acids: CASSRGTGAIYNEQFF. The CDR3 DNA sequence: TGCGCCAGCAGCCGCGGGACAGGGGCCATCTACAATGAGCAGTTCTTC.

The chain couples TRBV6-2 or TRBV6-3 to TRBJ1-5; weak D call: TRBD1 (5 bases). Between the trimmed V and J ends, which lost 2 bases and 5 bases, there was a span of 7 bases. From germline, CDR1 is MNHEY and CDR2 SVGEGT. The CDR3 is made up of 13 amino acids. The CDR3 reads CASSYTGDQPQHF. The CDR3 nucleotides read TGTGCCAGCAGTTACACAGGAGATCAGCCCCAGCATTTT.

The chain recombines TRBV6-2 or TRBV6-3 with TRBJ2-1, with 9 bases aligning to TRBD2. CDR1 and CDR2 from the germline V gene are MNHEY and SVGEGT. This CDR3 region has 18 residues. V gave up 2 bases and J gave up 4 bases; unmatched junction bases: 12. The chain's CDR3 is CASSYGLAGRGKYNEQFF. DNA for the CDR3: TGTGCCAGCAGTTACGGGCTAGCGGGAAGGGGAAAATACAATGAGCAGTTCTTC.

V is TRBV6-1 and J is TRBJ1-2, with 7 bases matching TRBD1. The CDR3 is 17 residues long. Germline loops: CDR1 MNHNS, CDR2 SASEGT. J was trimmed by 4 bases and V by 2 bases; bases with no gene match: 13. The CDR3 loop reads CASSESTGHSVVYGYTF. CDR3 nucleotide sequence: TGTGCCAGCAGTGAATCGACAGGGCACTCCGTAGTCTATGGCTACACCTTC.

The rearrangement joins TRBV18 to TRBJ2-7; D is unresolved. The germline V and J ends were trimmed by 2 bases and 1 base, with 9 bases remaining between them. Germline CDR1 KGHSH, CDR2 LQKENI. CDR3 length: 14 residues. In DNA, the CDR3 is TGTGCCAGCTCACCAGCAGGTTTATCCTACGAGCAGTACTTC. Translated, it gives CASSPAGLSYEQYF.

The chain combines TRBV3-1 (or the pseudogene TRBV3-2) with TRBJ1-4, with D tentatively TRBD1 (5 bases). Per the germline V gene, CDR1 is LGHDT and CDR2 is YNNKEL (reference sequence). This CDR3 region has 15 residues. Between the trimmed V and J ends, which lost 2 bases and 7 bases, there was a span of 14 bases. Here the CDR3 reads CASSQNPQGTEKLFF. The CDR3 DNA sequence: TGTGCCAGCAGCCAAAATCCCCAGGGTACTGAAAAACTGTTTTTT.

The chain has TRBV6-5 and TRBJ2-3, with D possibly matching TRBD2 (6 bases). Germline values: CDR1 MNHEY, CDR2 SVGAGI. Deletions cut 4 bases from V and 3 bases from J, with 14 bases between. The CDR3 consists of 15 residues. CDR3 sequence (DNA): TGTGCCAGCAGTTGGAGGGGACGCACGACAGATACGCAGTATTTT. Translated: CASSWRGRTTDTQYF.

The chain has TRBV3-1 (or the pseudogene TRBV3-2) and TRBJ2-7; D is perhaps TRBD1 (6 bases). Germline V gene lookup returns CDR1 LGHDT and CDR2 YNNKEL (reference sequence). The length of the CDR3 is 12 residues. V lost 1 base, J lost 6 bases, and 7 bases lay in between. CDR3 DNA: TGTGCCAGCAGCCAAGGGGGGCGCGAGCAGTACTTC. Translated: CASSQGGREQYF.

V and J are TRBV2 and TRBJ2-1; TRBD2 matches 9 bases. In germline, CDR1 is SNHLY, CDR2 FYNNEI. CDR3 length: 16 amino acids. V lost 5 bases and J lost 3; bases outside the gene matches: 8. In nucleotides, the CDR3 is TGTGCCAGCAGTTCCGAAGCGGGGGGCCGCTACAATGAGCAGTTCTTC. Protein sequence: CASSSEAGGRYNEQFF.

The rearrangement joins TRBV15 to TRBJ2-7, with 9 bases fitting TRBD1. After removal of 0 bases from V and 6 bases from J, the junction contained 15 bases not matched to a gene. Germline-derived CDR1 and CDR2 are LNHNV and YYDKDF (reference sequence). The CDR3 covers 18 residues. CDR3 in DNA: TGTGCCACCAGCAGAGATCTCCGACCCGGGACAGGGATGACCGAGCAGTACTTC. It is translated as CATSRDLRPGTGMTEQYF.

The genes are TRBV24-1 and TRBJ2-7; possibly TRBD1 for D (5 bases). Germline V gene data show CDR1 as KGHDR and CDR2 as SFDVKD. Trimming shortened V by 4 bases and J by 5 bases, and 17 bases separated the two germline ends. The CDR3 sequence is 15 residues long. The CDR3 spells CATSDSGHGSHEQYF. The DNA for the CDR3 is TGTGCCACCAGTGACTCAGGGCATGGGTCCCACGAGCAGTACTTC.

CDR3 bases: TGTGCCAGCAGTCAAGGGGGCGCAGGCTATGGCTACACCTTC. This sequence encodes CASSQGGAGYGYTF. This chain connects TRBV28 to TRBJ1-2, with TRBD1 matching over 7 bases. V lost 5 bases, J lost 4 bases, and 7 bases stayed unmatched. The CDR3 loop spans 14 amino acids. In germline, CDR1 is MDHEN, CDR2 SYDVKM.

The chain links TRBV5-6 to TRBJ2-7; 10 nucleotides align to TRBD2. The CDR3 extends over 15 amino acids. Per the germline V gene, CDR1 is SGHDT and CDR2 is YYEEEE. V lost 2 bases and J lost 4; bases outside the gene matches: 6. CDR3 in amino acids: CASSLTTSGPYEQYF. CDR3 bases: TGTGCCAGCAGCTTAACGACTAGCGGGCCATACGAGCAGTACTTC.

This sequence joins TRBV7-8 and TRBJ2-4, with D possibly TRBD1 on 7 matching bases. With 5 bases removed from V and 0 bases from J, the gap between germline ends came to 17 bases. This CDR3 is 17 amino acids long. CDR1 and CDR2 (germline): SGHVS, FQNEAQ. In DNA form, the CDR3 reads TGTGCCAGCAGCCCCGTTCGACAGGGACTAGCCAAAAACATTCAGTACTTC. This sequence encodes CASSPVRQGLAKNIQYF.

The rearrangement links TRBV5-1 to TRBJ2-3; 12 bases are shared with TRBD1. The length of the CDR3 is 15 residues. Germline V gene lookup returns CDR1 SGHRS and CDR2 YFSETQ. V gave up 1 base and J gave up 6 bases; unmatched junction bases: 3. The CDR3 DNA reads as TGCGCCAGCAGCTTGAGGGACAGGGGGCAGGATACGCAGTATTTT. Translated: CASSLRDRGQDTQYF. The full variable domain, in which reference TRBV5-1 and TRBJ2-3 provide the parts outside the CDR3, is KAGVTQTPRYLIKTRGQQVTLSCSPISGHRSVSWYQQTPGQGLQFLFEYFSETQRNKGNFPGRFSGRQFSNSRSEMNVSTLELGDSALYLCASSLRDRGQDTQYFGPGTRLTVL.

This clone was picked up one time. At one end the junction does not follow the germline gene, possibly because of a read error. The CDR3: CASTLDGQLEAFF. In DNA form, the CDR3 reads TGTGCCAGCACTTTAGATGGACAGCTTGAAGCTTTCTTT. The gene calls are TRBV12-3 or TRBV12-4 and TRBJ1-1; tentatively, D is TRBD1 (6 bases). The CDR3 runs 13 residues.